This is a list of T cell receptor beta chains from one sample in a study of T-cell reconstitution after alpha-beta-depleted transplantation in children. TCRdb reprocessed the PCR reads via MiXCR and lists one record per CDR3 protein. The data show 450,000 to 550,000 distinct CDR3 sequences, 9.5% to 12% seen once. The sequenced sample was PBMCs, mostly from graft donor cells, obtained 180 days after TCRalphabeta/CD19-depleted stem cell transplant. These TCRs come from a female patient aged 2-10 years who had a stem cell transplant for aplastic anemia, so the T cells may come from the graft donor. The CDR3 runs from the conserved cysteine through the conserved F or W. D genes are given only for firm matches. Rows may omit the clone size; those that give it use once, few, many or a size class.

CDR3 protein,CDR3 DNA,D gene,J gene,clone size,V gene
CASSPTYSLNYEQYF,TGTGCCAGCAGCCCCACCTATAGCCTAAACTACGAGCAGTACTTC,.,TRBJ2-7,few,TRBV27
CASSYPGQVYEQYF,TGTGCCAGCAGCTATCCGGGACAGGTCTACGAGCAGTACTTC,TRBD1,TRBJ2-7,few,TRBV4-2
CASGGNEKLFF,TGTGCCAGTGGCGGAAATGAAAAACTGTTTTTT,.,TRBJ1-4,few,TRBV6-5
CASRSPDRLNGQFF,TGTGCCAGCCGCTCACCGGACAGGCTCAATGGGCAGTTCTTC,TRBD1,TRBJ2-1,.,TRBV12-3/TRBV12-4
CASSRTQVLEQYF,TGTGCCAGCTCACGGACCCAGGTCCTGGAGCAGTACTTC,.,TRBJ2-7,.,TRBV18
CAISYRGEETQYF,TGTGCCATCAGCTACAGGGGGGAAGAGACCCAGTACTTC,TRBD1,TRBJ2-5,many,TRBV10-3
CASSYFPRQDPYEQYF,TGTGCCAGCAGCTATTTCCCCAGGCAGGATCCCTACGAGCAGTACTTC,.,TRBJ2-7,few,TRBV6-2/TRBV6-3
CASGTRETQYF,TGTGCTAGTGGTACTCGGGAGACCCAGTACTTC,.,TRBJ2-5,.,TRBV12-5
CASSFGQGVYEQYF,TGTGCCAGCAGTTTCGGACAGGGGGTTTACGAGCAGTACTTC,TRBD1,TRBJ2-7,.,TRBV12-3/TRBV12-4
CASSHGTDLAKNIQYF,TGCGCCAGCAGCCACGGGACAGACTTAGCCAAAAACATTCAGTACTTC,TRBD1,TRBJ2-4,many,TRBV4-1
CASSSGGSTYNEQFF,TGTGCCAGCAGCTCCGGCGGGAGTACGTACAATGAGCAGTTCTTC,TRBD2,TRBJ2-1,.,TRBV28
CASSIWDGSSYEQYF,TGTGCCAGTAGTATATGGGACGGAAGCTCCTACGAGCAGTACTTC,.,TRBJ2-7,.,TRBV19
CASSFVRPGANVLTF,TGTGCCAGCAGTTTCGTCAGGCCCGGGGCCAACGTCCTGACTTTC,.,TRBJ2-6,.,TRBV12-3/TRBV12-4
CATTSGTSGRANEQFF,TGTGCCACCACCTCCGGGACTAGCGGGAGGGCCAATGAGCAGTTCTTC,TRBD2,TRBJ2-1,few,TRBV27
CAISESGLAGVNEQFF,TGTGCCATCAGTGAGTCGGGACTAGCGGGAGTAAATGAGCAGTTCTTC,TRBD2,TRBJ2-1,.,TRBV10-3
CASSLVAVPPDTQYF,TGTGCCAGCAGCTTGGTGGCGGTGCCCCCAGATACGCAGTATTTT,.,TRBJ2-3,few,TRBV7-3
CASSRFLPEAFF,TGTGCCAGCAGCCGATTCCTGCCTGAAGCTTTCTTT,.,TRBJ1-1,few,TRBV14
CASSPHPEPLGYNEQFF,TGCGCCAGCAGCCCTCACCCGGAGCCCTTAGGGTACAATGAGCAGTTCTTC,.,TRBJ2-1,many,TRBV4-3
CASSYSLIQRNTEAFF,TGTGCCAGCAGTTACTCTTTAATACAACGGAACACTGAAGCTTTCTTT,.,TRBJ1-1,few,TRBV6-2/TRBV6-3
CASSPDRIYGYTF,TGTGCCAGCAGCCCGGACAGGATTTATGGCTACACCTTC,TRBD1,TRBJ1-2,.,TRBV14
CASIKRIISYEQYF,TGTGCCAGCATCAAGCGGATAATCTCCTACGAGCAGTACTTC,.,TRBJ2-7,few,TRBV21-1
CSARDDGGSGAYNEQFF,TGCAGTGCTAGAGATGATGGGGGTAGCGGTGCCTACAATGAGCAGTTCTTC,.,TRBJ2-1,few,TRBV20-1
CASSPIGVVPEAFF,TGTGCCAGCAGTCCAATAGGGGTCGTGCCTGAAGCTTTCTTT,.,TRBJ1-1,few,TRBV14